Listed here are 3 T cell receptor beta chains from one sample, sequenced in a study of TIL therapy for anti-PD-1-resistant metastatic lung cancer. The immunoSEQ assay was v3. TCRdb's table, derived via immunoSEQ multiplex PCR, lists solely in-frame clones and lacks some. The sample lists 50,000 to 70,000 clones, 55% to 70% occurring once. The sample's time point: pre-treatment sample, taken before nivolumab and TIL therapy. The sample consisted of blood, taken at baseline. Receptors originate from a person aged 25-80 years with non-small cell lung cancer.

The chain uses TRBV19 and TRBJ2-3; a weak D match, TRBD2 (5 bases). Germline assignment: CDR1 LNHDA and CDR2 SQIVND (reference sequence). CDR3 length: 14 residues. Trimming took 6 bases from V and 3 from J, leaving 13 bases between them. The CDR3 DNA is TGTGCCAGTAGACCGGGTTGGAGGACAGATACGCAGTATTTT. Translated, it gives CASRPGWRTDTQYF.

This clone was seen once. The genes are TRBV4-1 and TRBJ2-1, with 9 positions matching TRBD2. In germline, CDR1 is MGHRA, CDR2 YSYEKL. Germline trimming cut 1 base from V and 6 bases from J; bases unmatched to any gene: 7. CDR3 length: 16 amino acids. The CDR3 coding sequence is TGCGCCAGCAGCCAAGGTCGGGCGGGAGGGCTCAATGAGCAGTTCTTC. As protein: CASSQGRAGGLNEQFF.

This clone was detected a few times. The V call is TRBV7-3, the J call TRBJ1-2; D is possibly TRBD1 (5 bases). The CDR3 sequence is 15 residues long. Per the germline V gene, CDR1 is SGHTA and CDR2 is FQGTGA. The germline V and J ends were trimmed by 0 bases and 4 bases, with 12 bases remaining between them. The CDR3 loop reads CASSLTLTVTYGYTF. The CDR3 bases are TGTGCCAGCAGCTTAACGTTGACAGTGACCTATGGCTACACCTTC.